The clone carrying this T cell receptor (beta chain) was recorded a few times. Its matching antigen is unknown. Via MiXCR, TCRdb re-called the RT-PCR reads, giving one row per CDR3 protein. The data hold 610,000 or so distinct CDR3 sequences, with 12% to 15% observed a single time. The data are from a study of response to subunit inactivated influenza vaccine. The study, taken as a whole, reports: Only a handful of new T cells, the authors suggested, are recruited with each seasonal influenza vaccination.

The CDR3 is 16 amino acids. Trimming took off 1 base at V and 1 base at J, with 14 bases between the two ends. Germline CDR1 and CDR2: SEHNR and FQNEAQ (reference sequence). The rearrangement links TRBV7-9 to TRBJ2-7; unclear D gene. The sequencing used PBMCs from blood, collected about 13 days after vaccination. The receptor's source is a man aged 50-60 years who received an inactivated influenza vaccine. As DNA, the CDR3 is TGTGCCAGCAGCTTAGGAATAGTGGAACCTTCCTACGAGCAGTACTTC. Translated, it gives CASSLGIVEPSYEQYF.